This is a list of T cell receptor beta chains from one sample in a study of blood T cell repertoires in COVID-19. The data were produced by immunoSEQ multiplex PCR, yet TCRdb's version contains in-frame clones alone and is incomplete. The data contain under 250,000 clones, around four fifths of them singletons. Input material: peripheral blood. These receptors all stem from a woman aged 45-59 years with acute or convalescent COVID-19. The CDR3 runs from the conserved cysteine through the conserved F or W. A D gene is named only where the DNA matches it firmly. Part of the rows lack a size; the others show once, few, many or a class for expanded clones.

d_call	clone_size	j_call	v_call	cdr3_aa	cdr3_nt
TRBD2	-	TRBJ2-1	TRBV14	CASTRRPAGGPGEQFF	TGTGCCAGCACCCGAAGACCAGCGGGAGGGCCTGGTGAGCAGTTCTTC
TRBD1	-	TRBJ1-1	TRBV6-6	CASSDRGYTEAFF	TGTGCCAGCAGTGACAGGGGATATACTGAAGCTTTCTTT
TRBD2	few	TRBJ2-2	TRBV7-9	CASSPGTSDLNTGELFF	TGTGCCAGCAGCCCCGGGACTAGCGACCTTAACACCGGGGAGCTGTTTTTT
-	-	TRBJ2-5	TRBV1	CTSSPPRTSGSRETQYF	TGCACCAGCAGCCCTCCCCGGACTAGCGGGAGTAGGGAGACCCAGTACTTC
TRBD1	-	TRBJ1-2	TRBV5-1	CASSLGGTALYGYTF	TGCGCCAGCAGCTTGGGGGGGACAGCCCTCTATGGCTACACCTTC
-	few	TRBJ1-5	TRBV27	CASSLTGLGHPQHF	TGTGCCAGCAGTTTGACAGGATTAGGTCATCCCCAGCATTTT
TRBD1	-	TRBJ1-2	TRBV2	CASSALRTGDYYGYTF	TGTGCCAGCAGTGCTTTAAGGACAGGAGACTACTATGGCTACACCTTC
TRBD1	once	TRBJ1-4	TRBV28	CASSQGSGGEEKLFF	TGTGCCAGCAGTCAAGGGTCAGGGGGTGAGGAAAAACTGTTTTTT
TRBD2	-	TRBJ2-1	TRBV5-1	CASSLVASGGAEQFF	TGCGCCAGCAGCTTGGTCGCTAGCGGGGGAGCGGAGCAGTTCTTC
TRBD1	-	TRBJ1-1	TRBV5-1	CASSLGTGMNTEAFF	TGCGCCAGCAGCTTGGGGACAGGGATGAACACTGAAGCTTTCTTT
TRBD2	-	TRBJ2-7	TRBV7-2	CASSLDSTSGSYEQYF	TGTGCCAGCAGCTTAGACTCTACTAGCGGGAGCTACGAGCAGTACTTC
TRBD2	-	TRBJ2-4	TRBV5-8	CASSPGTSGISKNIQYF	TGTGCCAGCAGTCCCGGGACTAGCGGGATCTCCAAAAACATTCAGTACTTC
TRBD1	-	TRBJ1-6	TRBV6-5	CASKYIDRANSPLHF	TGTGCCAGCAAGTACATCGACAGGGCCAATTCACCCCTCCACTTT
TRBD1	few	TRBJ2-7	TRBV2	CASKQGAYEQYF	TGTGCCAGCAAACAGGGGGCTTACGAGCAGTACTTC
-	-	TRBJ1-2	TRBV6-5	CASFRRGDYGYTF	TGTGCCAGCTTTAGGAGGGGTGACTATGGCTACACCTTC
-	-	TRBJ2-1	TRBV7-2	CASSLDSGAPYNEQFF	TGTGCCAGCAGCTTAGATTCGGGAGCCCCCTACAATGAGCAGTTCTTC
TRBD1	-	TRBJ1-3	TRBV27	CASSPYTGGHSGNTIYF	TGTGCCAGCAGCCCTTACACAGGGGGCCACTCTGGAAACACCATATATTTT
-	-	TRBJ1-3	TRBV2	CASIRGPPGNTIYF	TGTGCCAGCATTAGGGGTCCTCCTGGAAACACCATATATTTT
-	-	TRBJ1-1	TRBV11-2	CASSPLRGEGEAFF	TGTGCCAGCAGCCCTCTCAGAGGTGAAGGTGAAGCTTTCTTT
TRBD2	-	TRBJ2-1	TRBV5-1	CASSPWGTSGSFENEQFF	TGCGCCAGCAGCCCCTGGGGGACTAGCGGGAGTTTTGAGAATGAGCAGTTCTTC
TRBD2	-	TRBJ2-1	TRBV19	CASSIAGASGSSYNEQFF	TGTGCCAGTAGTATAGCCGGGGCTAGCGGGAGCTCCTACAATGAGCAGTTCTTC
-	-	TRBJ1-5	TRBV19	CASSIKKTDYQPQHF	TGTGCCAGTAGTATTAAAAAGACAGATTATCAGCCCCAGCATTTT
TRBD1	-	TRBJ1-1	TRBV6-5	CASSLSYGTVEAFF	TGTGCCAGCAGTCTGAGTTACGGGACAGTTGAAGCTTTCTTT
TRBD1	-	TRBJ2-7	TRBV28	CASSSPGQGPREQYF	TGTGCCAGCAGTAGTCCGGGACAGGGACCGAGGGAGCAGTACTTC
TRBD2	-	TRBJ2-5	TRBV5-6	CASSAGTSPETQYF	TGTGCCAGCAGCGCTGGGACTAGCCCAGAGACCCAGTACTTC
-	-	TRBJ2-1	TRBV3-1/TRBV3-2	CASSPRRGPQDNEQFF	TGTGCCAGCAGCCCCCGGCGGGGTCCTCAAGACAATGAGCAGTTCTTC
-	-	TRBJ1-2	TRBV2	CASSDQGRGGYTF	TGTGCCAGCAGTGACCAGGGAAGGGGTGGCTACACCTTC
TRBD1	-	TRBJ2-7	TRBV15	CATSRDRGGQKASYEQYF	TGTGCCACCAGCAGAGATCGAGGGGGCCAGAAGGCCTCCTACGAGCAGTACTTC
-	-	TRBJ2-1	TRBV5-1	CASSPGGSKGEQFF	TGCGCCAGCAGCCCAGGGGGGAGCAAGGGAGAGCAGTTCTTC
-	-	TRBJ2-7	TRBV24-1	CATLSKSLFCVREPYEQYF	TGTGCCACCCTATCCAAAAGTCTCTTTTGTGTGAGGGAACCCTACGAGCAGTACTTC
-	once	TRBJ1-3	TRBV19	CASSTGHFSGNTIYF	TGTGCCAGTAGCACGGGACACTTCTCTGGAAACACCATATATTTT
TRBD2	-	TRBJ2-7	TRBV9	CASSVGGTSGVEQYF	TGTGCCAGCAGCGTAGGAGGGACTAGCGGAGTAGAGCAGTACTTC
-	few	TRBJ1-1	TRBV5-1	CASSWGTAGEAFF	TGCGCCAGCAGCTGGGGGACGGCGGGGGAAGCTTTCTTT
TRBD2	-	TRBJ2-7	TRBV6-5	CASSYTSGPSYEQYF	TGTGCCAGCAGTTACACTAGCGGTCCTTCCTACGAGCAGTACTTC
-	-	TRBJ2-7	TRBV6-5	CASSTRGNYEQYF	TGTGCCAGCAGTACCAGGGGAAACTACGAGCAGTACTTC
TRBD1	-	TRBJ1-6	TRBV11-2	CASSLDPGTGYNSPLHF	TGTGCCAGCAGCTTAGATCCAGGGACAGGCTATAATTCACCCCTCCACTTT